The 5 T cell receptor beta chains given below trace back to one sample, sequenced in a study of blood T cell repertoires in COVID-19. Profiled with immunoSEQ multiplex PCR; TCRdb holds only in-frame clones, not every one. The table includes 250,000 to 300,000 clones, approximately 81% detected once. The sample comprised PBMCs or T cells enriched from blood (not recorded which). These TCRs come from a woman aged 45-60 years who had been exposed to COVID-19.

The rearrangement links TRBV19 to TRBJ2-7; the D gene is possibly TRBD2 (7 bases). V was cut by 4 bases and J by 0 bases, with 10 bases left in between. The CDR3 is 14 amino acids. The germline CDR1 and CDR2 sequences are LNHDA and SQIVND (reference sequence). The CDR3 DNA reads TGTGCCAGTAGTACCGGGGGGCTCTCCTACGAGCAGTACTTC. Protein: CASSTGGLSYEQYF.

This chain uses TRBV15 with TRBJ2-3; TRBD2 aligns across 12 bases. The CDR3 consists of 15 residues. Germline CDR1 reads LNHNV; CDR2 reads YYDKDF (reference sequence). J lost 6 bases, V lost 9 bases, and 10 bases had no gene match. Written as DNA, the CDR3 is TGTGCCACGTCGAGGGCTAGCGGGGGGGCGGATACGCAGTATTTT. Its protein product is CATSRASGGADTQYF.

CDR3 amino acids: CAISEGSGVWETQYF. The CDR3 DNA is TGTGCCATCAGTGAAGGTAGCGGGGTCTGGGAGACCCAGTACTTC. The chain is built from TRBV10-3 and TRBJ2-5, with 8 bases aligning to TRBD2. Germline CDR1 ENHRY, CDR2 SYGVKD. J gave up 5 bases and V 3 bases, and 8 bases lay outside the gene matches. The CDR3 sequence is 15 residues long.

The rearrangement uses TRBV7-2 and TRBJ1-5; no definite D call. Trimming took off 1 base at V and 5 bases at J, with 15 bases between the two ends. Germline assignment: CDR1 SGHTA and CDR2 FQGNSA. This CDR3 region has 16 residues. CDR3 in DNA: TGTGCCAGCAGCTTAGTTGGAGGGAATAGGGATCAGCCCCAGCATTTT. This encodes CASSLVGGNRDQPQHF.

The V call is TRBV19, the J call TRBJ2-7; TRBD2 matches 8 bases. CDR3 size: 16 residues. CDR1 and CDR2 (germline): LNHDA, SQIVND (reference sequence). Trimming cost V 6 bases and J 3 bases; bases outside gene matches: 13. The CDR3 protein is CASSRRPGLANYEQYF. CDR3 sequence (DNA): TGTGCCAGTAGCCGTAGGCCAGGACTAGCTAACTACGAGCAGTACTTC.